Below are 20 T cell receptor beta chains sequenced from a single sample in a study of cytomegalovirus exposure and HLA in healthy donors. The PCR employed 60 Vbeta primers together with 13 Jbeta primers. Generated by immunoSEQ multiplex PCR, the TCRdb table keeps only in-frame clones and is missing some. The data contain under 200,000 clones, over 70% of them singletons. Sequencing input: PBMCs. The origin of the receptors is a male donor in good health and CMV-seropositive.

The chain is built from TRBV9 and TRBJ2-5, with TRBD1 matching over 7 bases. The length of the CDR3 is 15 residues. Germline CDR1 is SGDLS and CDR2 is YYNGEE. Losses at the gene ends were 4 bases for V and 4 bases for J; bases not matched to a gene: 10. This CDR3 reads CASSIRTGLGETQYF. The CDR3 region has the DNA TGTGCCAGCAGCATTAGGACAGGCTTGGGAGAGACCCAGTACTTC. Together with reference TRBV9 and TRBJ2-5, the CDR3 gives the full variable domain: DSGVTQTPKHLITATGQRVTLRCSPRSGDLSVYWYQQSLDQGLQFLIQYYNGEERAKGNILERFSAQQFPDLHSELNLSSLELGDSALYFCASSIRTGLGETQYFGPGTRLLVL.

J is TRBJ1-1 and V is TRBV7-2; D unclear. The germline CDR1 and CDR2 sequences are SGHTA and FQGNSA. CDR3 length: 13 residues. V was cut by 3 bases and J by 1 base, with 6 bases left in between. Here the CDR3 DNA reads TGTGCCAGCAGCTTTACTAAGAACACTGAAGCTTTCTTT. This translates into CASSFTKNTEAFF.

This clone was picked up a small number of times. This chain uses TRBV25-1 with TRBJ1-1; D is undetermined. The germline CDR1 and CDR2 sequences are MGHDK and SYGVNS. The germline V and J ends were trimmed by 11 bases and 0 bases, with 13 bases remaining between them. The CDR3 consists of 13 residues. The CDR3 DNA reads as TGTGCCGCCGGGGAACTAATGAACACTGAAGCTTTCTTT. The encoded protein is CAAGELMNTEAFF.

V usage is TRBV11-1 and J usage is TRBJ2-7; maybe TRBD1 (5 bases). Trimming shortened V by 4 bases and J by 2 bases, and 12 bases separated the two germline ends. Germline V gives CDR1 SGHAT, CDR2 FQDESV (reference sequence). CDR3 length: 14 residues. CDR3 sequence reads: CASSSGHFPYEQYF. The DNA for the CDR3 is TGTGCCAGCAGCTCCGGACATTTCCCCTACGAGCAGTACTTC.

The chain has TRBV7-9 and TRBJ1-1; the match to TRBD1 covers 7 bases. CDR1 and CDR2 from the germline V gene are SEHNR and FQNEAQ (reference sequence). With V trimmed by 5 bases and J by 2 bases, 2 bases remained unmatched. This CDR3 region has 13 residues. CDR3: CASSGTVNTEAFF. CDR3 nucleotides: TGTGCCAGCAGCGGGACAGTAAACACTGAAGCTTTCTTT.

The rearrangement joins TRBV15 to TRBJ2-5; possibly TRBD2 for D (6 bases). CDR3 length: 15 residues. The V and J ends lost 5 bases and 3 bases respectively, with 16 bases between them. The V gene's germline CDR1 is LNHNV and CDR2 YYDKDF (reference sequence). CDR3 sequence reads: CATSPHLGGEETQYF. CDR3 DNA: TGTGCCACCAGCCCCCACCTGGGGGGTGAAGAGACCCAGTACTTC.

The J gene is TRBJ2-7, the V gene TRBV7-9, with D tentatively TRBD2 (5 bases). The germline CDR1 and CDR2 sequences are SEHNR and FQNEAQ (reference sequence). The length of the CDR3 is 15 residues. V lost 0 bases and J lost 1, with 10 bases in between. CDR3 DNA sequence: TGTGCCAGCAGCTTAGCCTCACTAGGGTCCTACGAGCAGTACTTC. Protein product: CASSLASLGSYEQYF. Looking up the rest from reference TRBV7-9 and TRBJ2-7 gives the full variable domain: DTGVSQNPRHKITKRGQNVTFRCDPISEHNRLYWYRQTLGQGPEFLTYFQNEAQLEKSRLLSDRFSAERPKGSFSTLEIQRTEQGDSAMYLCASSLASLGSYEQYFGPGTRLTVT.

As DNA, the CDR3 is TGTGCCAGCAGCGCCGGACGGGGCAATGAGCAGTTCTTC. Its protein is CASSAGRGNEQFF. The chain is built from TRBV7-2 and TRBJ2-1, with D possibly matching TRBD2 (5 bases). V gave up 5 bases and J gave up 6 bases, with 11 bases separating them. This CDR3 region has 13 residues. The germline CDR1 and CDR2 sequences are SGHTA and FQGNSA.

J is TRBJ2-3 and V is TRBV4-3, with D possibly matching TRBD2 (5 bases). V gave up 4 bases and J gave up 5 bases, with 16 bases separating them. CDR1 is LGHNA, CDR2 YSLEER, per germline. The CDR3 extends over 15 amino acids. The CDR3 DNA is TGCGCCAGCAGCCGTGACTACGCCCAGAGAGATACGCAGTATTTT. Translating it yields CASSRDYAQRDTQYF.

The V gene is TRBV2, the J gene TRBJ1-1; 9 nucleotides match TRBD1. The length of the CDR3 is 16 residues. V was pared by 6 bases and J by 0 bases, with 8 bases of the junction left unmatched. Germline CDR1 reads SNHLY; CDR2 reads FYNNEI. The DNA for the CDR3 is TGTGCCAGCAGCCCGCAGACAGGGGGGGTGAACACTGAAGCTTTCTTT. Translating gives CASSPQTGGVNTEAFF.

The chain couples TRBV5-5 to TRBJ2-5; TRBD2 matches at 10 bases. The trim removed 2 bases at V and 9 bases at J, leaving 7 bases unmatched. Germline V gene sequence: CDR1 SGHKS, CDR2 YYEKEE (reference sequence). The CDR3 covers 14 residues. CDR3 protein: CASSFAGTSEAQYF. The CDR3, as DNA: TGTGCCAGCAGCTTCGCCGGGACTAGCGAAGCCCAGTACTTC.

This clone was detected a few times. This rearrangement joins TRBV21-1 to TRBJ2-7; the table names TRBD1, a call not compared with the DNA. TRBV21-1 is a known pseudogene. The CDR3 is made up of 14 amino acids. DNA for the CDR3: TGTGCCAGCAGCCCCCGGACAGTTTTATACGAGCAGTACTTC. Translated, it gives CASSPRTVLYEQYF.

The rearrangement joins TRBV2 to TRBJ2-7; D possibly corresponds to TRBD1 (5 bases). Trimming removed 3 bases at V and 0 bases at J, with 12 bases between. In germline, CDR1 is SNHLY, CDR2 FYNNEI. This CDR3 is 15 amino acids long. The CDR3 DNA reads as TGTGCCAGCAGTGACCCTCACAGGAGCTCCTACGAGCAGTACTTC. Its translation: CASSDPHRSSYEQYF.

Here the CDR3 reads CASSRGDITEAFF. The CDR3 DNA sequence: TGTGCCAGCAGCAGGGGCGATATCACTGAAGCTTTCTTT. This chain joins TRBV7-9 and TRBJ1-1, with D possibly matching TRBD1 (5 bases). V lost 5 bases to trimming and J lost 4 bases, with 11 bases between them. Germline V gives CDR1 SEHNR, CDR2 FQNEAQ (reference sequence). This CDR3 has 13 residues.

The chain recombines TRBV25-1 with TRBJ2-7; possibly TRBD2 for D (6 bases). Germline V gene lookup returns CDR1 MGHDK and CDR2 SYGVNS. Deletions cut 4 bases from V and 2 bases from J, with 12 bases between. The CDR3 has 14 residues. CDR3 sequence (DNA): TGTGCCAGCAGTGCAGGGACTGGGGCCTACGAGCAGTACTTC. Protein sequence: CASSAGTGAYEQYF.

The chain links TRBV30 to TRBJ1-2; maybe TRBD1 (5 bases). V was cut by 4 bases and J by 3 bases, with 12 bases left in between. CDR3 length equals 13 residues. The V gene's germline CDR1 is GTSNPN and CDR2 SVGIG (reference sequence). CDR3 nucleotide sequence: TGTGCCTGGACCCCCCAGGGTTACTATGGCTACACCTTC. It encodes CAWTPQGYYGYTF.

V and J are TRBV6-5 and TRBJ1-1; the D is unclear. In germline, CDR1 is MNHEY, CDR2 SVGAGI. The CDR3 sequence is 15 residues long. Deletions cut 1 base from V and 1 base from J, with 10 bases between. CDR3: CASSYLPGKNTEAFF. In DNA form, the CDR3 reads TGTGCCAGCAGTTACTTACCCGGGAAGAACACTGAAGCTTTCTTT.

This clone was detected a few times. V is TRBV6-1 and J is TRBJ2-5; D call uncertain. The V end was cut by 2 bases, the J end by 5 bases, with 15 bases between. Germline CDR1 is MNHNS and CDR2 is SASEGT. This CDR3 region has 15 residues. This chain's CDR3 is CASSEPSRNGETQYF. CDR3 bases: TGTGCCAGCAGTGAACCCTCCCGGAACGGGGAGACCCAGTACTTC.

The V gene is TRBV5-5, the J gene TRBJ2-7; no definite D call. In germline, CDR1 is SGHKS, CDR2 YYEKEE (reference sequence). V gave up 0 bases and J gave up 3 bases, with 10 bases separating them. The CDR3 totals 14 residues. The CDR3 loop is CASSLESWSYEQYF. The CDR3 DNA follows: TGTGCCAGCAGCTTGGAGTCTTGGAGCTACGAGCAGTACTTC.

V and J are TRBV7-9 and TRBJ2-1, with a tentative D call TRBD1 (7 bases). The V gene lost 8 bases and the J gene lost 7 bases, with 15 bases spanning the gap. The CDR3 has 13 residues. In germline, CDR1 is SEHNR, CDR2 FQNEAQ (reference sequence). CDR3 amino acids: CASQGGLLNEQFF. For the CDR3, the DNA is TGTGCCAGCCAGGGGGGCCTCTTAAATGAGCAGTTCTTC.